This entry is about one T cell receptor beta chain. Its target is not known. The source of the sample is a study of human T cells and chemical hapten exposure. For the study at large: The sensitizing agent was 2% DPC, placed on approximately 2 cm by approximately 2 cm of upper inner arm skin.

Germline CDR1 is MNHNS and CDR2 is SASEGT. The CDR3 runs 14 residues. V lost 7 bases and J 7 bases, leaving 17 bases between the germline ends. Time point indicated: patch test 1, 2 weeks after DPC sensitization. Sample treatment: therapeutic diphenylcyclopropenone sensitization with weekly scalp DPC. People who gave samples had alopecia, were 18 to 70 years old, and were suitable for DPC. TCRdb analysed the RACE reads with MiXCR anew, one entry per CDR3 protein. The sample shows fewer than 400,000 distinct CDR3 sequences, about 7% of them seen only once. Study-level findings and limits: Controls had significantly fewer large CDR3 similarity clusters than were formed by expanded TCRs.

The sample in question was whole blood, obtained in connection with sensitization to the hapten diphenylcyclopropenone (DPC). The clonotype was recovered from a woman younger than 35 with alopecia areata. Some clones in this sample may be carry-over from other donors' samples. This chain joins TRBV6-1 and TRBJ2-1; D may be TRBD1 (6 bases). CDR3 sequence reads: CASIKGGIMNEQFF. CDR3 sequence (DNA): TGTGCCAGCATCAAAGGGGGAATCATGAATGAGCAGTTCTTC.